This T cell receptor beta chain comes out of a study of blood T cell repertoires in COVID-19. Study-wide context: Samples came from the United States, Italy and Spain, spanning acute and convalescent COVID-19.

The CDR3 covers 15 residues. V was pared by 10 bases and J by 0 bases, with 17 bases between. The table came from immunoSEQ multiplex PCR; TCRdb's copy has only in-frame clones and leaves some out. The top ten hold 15% to 20% of the sample, which has approximately 300,000 clones, 80% to 95% seen once. Sequencing input: PBMCs or T cells enriched from blood (not recorded which). The source of this sequence is a woman in her 30s who had recovered from COVID-19. The V call is TRBV23-1, the J call TRBJ2-3, with D perhaps TRBD2 (6 bases). TRBV23-1 is filed as an ORF, its function uncertain. As DNA, the CDR3 is TGCGCCACCTACCCCTTCGGGGGTAGCACAGATACGCAGTATTTT. It yields the protein CATYPFGGSTDTQYF.